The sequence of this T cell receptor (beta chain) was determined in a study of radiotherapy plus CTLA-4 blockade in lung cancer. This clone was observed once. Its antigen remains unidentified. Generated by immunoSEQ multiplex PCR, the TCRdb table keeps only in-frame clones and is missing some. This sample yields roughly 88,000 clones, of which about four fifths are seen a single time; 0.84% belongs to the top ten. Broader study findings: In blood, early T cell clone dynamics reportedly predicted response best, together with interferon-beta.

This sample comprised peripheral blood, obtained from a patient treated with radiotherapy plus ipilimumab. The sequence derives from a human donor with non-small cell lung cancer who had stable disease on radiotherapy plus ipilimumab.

CDR3 region: CASSLGGGAGQYF. In nucleotides, the CDR3 is TGCGCCAGCAGCTTGGGAGGGGGCGCGGGCCAGTACTTC. The V and J genes are TRBV5-1 and TRBJ2-7; 7 nucleotides match TRBD1. Germline CDR1 is SGHRS and CDR2 is YFSETQ. The CDR3 sequence is 13 residues long. J lost 10 bases, V lost 0 bases, and 7 bases had no gene match. The full variable domain, with the rest looked up from reference TRBV5-1 and TRBJ2-7, is KAGVTQTPRYLIKTRGQQVTLSCSPISGHRSVSWYQQTPGQGLQFLFEYFSETQRNKGNFPGRFSGRQFSNSRSEMNVSTLELGDSALYLCASSLGGGAGQYFGPGTRLTVT.